Each of the 7 T cell receptor beta chains below was sequenced from the same sample in a study of memory CD4+ T cells and cytomegalovirus serostatus. The sort gate was single viable CD3+CD4+CD8-CD45RO+ cells for memory CD4+ T cells. The assay was immunoSEQ multiplex PCR, and TCRdb's table has in-frame clones only and misses some. This table holds 75,000 to 95,000 clones, 80% found once. The sample consisted of memory CD4+ T cells from blood. These receptors came from an adult in good health and CMV-seronegative.

The genes are TRBV11-2 and TRBJ2-2; tentative D call: TRBD2 (5 bases). The CDR3 has 16 amino acids. Trimming removed 5 bases from V and 3 bases from J, with 16 bases in between. The germline V gene encodes CDR1 SGHAT and CDR2 FQNNGV. CDR3 sequence: CASSPLRGRDTGELFF. The CDR3 DNA reads TGTGCCAGCAGCCCCCTGCGAGGGCGTGACACCGGGGAGCTGTTTTTT.

V usage is TRBV7-3 and J usage is TRBJ2-1; unclear D gene. Germline values: CDR1 SGHTA, CDR2 FQGTGA. The V and J ends lost 2 bases and 4 bases respectively, with 6 bases between them. The CDR3 totals 13 residues. CDR3 sequence (DNA): TGTGCCAGCAGCTTAGTCAGTTACAATGAGCAGTTCTTC. Its translation is CASSLVSYNEQFF. Variable domain in full (rest from reference TRBV7-3 and TRBJ2-1): GAGVSQTPSNKVTEKGKYVELRCDPISGHTALYWYRQSLGQGPEFLIYFQGTGAADDSGLPNDRFFAVRPEGSVSTLKIQRTERGDSAVYLCASSLVSYNEQFFGPGTRLTVL.

The chain has TRBV5-1 and TRBJ2-7; D tentatively fits TRBD1 or TRBD2 (5 bases each). The length of the CDR3 is 17 residues. Germline assignment: CDR1 SGHRS and CDR2 YFSETQ. The V gene lost 0 bases and the J gene lost 4 bases, with 20 bases spanning the gap. The CDR3 sequence is CASSLGRGDVGGYEQYF. Written as DNA, the CDR3 is TGCGCCAGCAGCTTGGGACGAGGGGACGTCGGCGGGTACGAGCAGTACTTC.

The J gene is TRBJ2-7, the V gene TRBV7-8, with 9 bases that match TRBD1. This CDR3 comprises 14 residues. Germline V CDR1 and CDR2: SGHVS, FQNEAQ. V dropped 5 bases and J dropped 6; count of bases not matched to a gene: 8. The chain's CDR3 is CASSARDRATEQYF. The CDR3 DNA is TGTGCCAGCAGCGCCCGGGACAGGGCTACCGAGCAGTACTTC. The full variable domain, completed using reference TRBV7-8 and TRBJ2-7, is GAGVSQSPRYKVAKRGQDVALRCDPISGHVSLFWYQQALGQGPEFLTYFQNEAQLDKSGLPSDRFFAERPEGSVSTLKIQRTQQEDSAVYLCASSARDRATEQYFGPGTRLTVT.

This sequence joins TRBV10-2 and TRBJ2-2; TRBD1 agrees at 7 bases. Trimming took 3 bases from V and 7 from J; bases not matched to a gene: 8. CDR1 and CDR2 from the germline V gene are WSHSY and SAAADI. The CDR3 covers 15 residues. For the CDR3, the DNA is TGCGCCAGCAGTGAAGTAGGGGGCGGAAGCGGGGAGCTGTTTTTT. Protein sequence: CASSEVGGGSGELFF.

V gene TRBV29-1 combines with J gene TRBJ2-7; the D gene is possibly TRBD2 (5 bases). The V gene lost 8 bases and the J gene lost 0 bases, with 14 bases spanning the gap. Germline V gene sequence: CDR1 SQVTM, CDR2 ANQGSEA. CDR3 length equals 13 residues. This CDR3 reads CSTSSFNSYEQYF. The DNA for the CDR3 is TGCAGCACCTCTAGCTTCAACTCCTACGAGCAGTACTTC.

This chain joins TRBV6-5 and TRBJ2-3, with D possibly being TRBD1 or TRBD2 (5 bases each). The V end lost 6 bases, the J end lost 8 bases, and 6 bases lay between the germline ends. Germline assignment: CDR1 MNHEY and CDR2 SVGAGI. The CDR3 runs 10 residues. Written as DNA, the CDR3 is TGTGCCAGCAGGGGACGTACGCAGTATTTT. Translated, it gives CASRGRTQYF.